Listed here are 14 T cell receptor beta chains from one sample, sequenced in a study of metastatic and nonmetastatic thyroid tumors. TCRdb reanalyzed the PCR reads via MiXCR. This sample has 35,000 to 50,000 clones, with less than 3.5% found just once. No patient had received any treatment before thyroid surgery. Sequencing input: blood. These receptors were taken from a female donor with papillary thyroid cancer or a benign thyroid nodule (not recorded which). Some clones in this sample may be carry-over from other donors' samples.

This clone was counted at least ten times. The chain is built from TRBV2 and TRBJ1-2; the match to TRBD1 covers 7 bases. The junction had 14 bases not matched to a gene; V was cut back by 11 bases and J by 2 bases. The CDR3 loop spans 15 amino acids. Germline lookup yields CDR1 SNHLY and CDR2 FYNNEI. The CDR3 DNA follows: TGTGCCGGAAAACAGGGGAGACTACTCAACTATGGCTACACCTTC. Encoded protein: CAGKQGRLLNYGYTF.

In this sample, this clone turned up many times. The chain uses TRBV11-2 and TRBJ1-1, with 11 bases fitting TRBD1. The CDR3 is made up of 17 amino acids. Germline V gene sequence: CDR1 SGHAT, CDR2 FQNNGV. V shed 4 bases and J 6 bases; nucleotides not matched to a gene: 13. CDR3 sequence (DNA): TGTGCCAGCAGCTCACCACCGGGACAGGGGGAAGTGGCTGAAGCTTTCTTT. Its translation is CASSSPPGQGEVAEAFF. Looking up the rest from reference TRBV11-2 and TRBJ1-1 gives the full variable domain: EAGVAQSPRYKIIEKRQSVAFWCNPISGHATLYWYQQILGQGPKLLIQFQNNGVVDDSQLPKDRFSAERLKGVDSTLKIQPAKLEDSAVYLCASSSPPGQGEVAEAFFGQGTRLTVV.

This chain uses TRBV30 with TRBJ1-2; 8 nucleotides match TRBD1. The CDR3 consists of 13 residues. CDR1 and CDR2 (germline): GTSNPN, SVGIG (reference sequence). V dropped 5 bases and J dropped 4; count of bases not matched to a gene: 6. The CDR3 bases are TGTGCCTGGGGGACAGGCCATTCCTATGGCTACACCTTC. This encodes CAWGTGHSYGYTF.

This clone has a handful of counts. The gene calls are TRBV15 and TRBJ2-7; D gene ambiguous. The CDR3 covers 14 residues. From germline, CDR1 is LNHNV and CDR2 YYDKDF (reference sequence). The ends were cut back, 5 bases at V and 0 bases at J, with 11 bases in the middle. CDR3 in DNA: TGTGCCACCAGCCGGGCCATTAACTCCTACGAGCAGTACTTC. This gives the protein CATSRAINSYEQYF.

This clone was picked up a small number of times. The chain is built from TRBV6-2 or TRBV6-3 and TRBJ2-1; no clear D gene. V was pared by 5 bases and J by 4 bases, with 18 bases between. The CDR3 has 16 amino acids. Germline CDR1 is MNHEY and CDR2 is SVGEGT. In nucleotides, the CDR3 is TGTGCCAGCAGTACTGGGTGGGCGGTGGCGTACAATGAGCAGTTCTTC. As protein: CASSTGWAVAYNEQFF.

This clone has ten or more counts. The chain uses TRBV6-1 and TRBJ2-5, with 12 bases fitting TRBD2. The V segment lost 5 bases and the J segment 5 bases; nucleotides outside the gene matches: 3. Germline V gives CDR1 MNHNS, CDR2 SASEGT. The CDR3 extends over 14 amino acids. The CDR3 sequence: CASSLAGGPETQYF. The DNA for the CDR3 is TGTGCCAGCAGTCTAGCGGGAGGGCCGGAGACCCAGTACTTC.

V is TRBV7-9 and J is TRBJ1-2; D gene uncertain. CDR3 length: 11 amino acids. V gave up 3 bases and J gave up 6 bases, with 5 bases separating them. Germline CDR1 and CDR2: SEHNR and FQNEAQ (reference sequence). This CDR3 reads CASSFGDGYTF. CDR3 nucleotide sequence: TGTGCCAGCAGCTTTGGGGATGGCTACACCTTC.

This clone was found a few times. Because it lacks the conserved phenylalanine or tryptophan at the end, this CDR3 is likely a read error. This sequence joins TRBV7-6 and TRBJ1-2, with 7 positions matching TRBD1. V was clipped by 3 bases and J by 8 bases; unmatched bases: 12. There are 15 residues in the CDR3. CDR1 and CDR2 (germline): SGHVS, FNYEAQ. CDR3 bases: TGTGCCAGCAGCTTCCAACAGGGGACCGACTGGGGCTACACCATC. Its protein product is CASSFQQGTDWGYTI.

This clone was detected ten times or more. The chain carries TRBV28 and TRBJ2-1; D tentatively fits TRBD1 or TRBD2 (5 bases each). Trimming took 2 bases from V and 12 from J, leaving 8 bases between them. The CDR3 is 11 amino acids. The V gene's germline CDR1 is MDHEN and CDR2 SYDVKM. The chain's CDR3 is CASSLPGGQFF. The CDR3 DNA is TGTGCCAGCAGTTTACCTGGGGGGCAGTTCTTC.

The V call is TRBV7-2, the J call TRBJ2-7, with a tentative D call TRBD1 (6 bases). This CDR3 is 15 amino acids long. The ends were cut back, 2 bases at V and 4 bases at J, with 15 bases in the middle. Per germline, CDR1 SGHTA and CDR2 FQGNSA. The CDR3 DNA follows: TGTGCCAGCAGCTTATCGACAGGCATCGGGTACGAGCAGTACTTC. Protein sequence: CASSLSTGIGYEQYF.

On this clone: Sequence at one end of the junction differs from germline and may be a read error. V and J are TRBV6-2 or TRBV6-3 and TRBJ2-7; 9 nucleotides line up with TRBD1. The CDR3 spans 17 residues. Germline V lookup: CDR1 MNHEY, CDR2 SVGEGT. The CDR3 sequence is CASSSLGGTGTSYDQYF. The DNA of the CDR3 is TGTGCCAGCAGCTCTCTGGGGGGGACAGGGACGTCCTACGATCAGTACTTC.

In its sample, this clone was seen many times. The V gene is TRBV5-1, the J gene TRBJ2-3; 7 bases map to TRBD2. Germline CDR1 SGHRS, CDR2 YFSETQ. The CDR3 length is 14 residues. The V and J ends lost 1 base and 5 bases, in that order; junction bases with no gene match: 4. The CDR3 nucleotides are TGCGCCAGCAGCTTGTCATTAGCGGGAGATACGCAGTATTTT. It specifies CASSLSLAGDTQYF.

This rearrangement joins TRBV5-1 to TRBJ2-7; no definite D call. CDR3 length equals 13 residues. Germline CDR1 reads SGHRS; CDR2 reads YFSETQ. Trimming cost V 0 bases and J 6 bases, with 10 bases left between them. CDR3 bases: TGCGCCAGCAGCTTGGCGATCGGGTCCGAGCAGTACTTC. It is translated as CASSLAIGSEQYF.

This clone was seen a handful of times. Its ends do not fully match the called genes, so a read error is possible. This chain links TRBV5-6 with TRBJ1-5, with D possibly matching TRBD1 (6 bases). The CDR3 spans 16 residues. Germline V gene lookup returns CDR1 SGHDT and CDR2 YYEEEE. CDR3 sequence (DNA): TGTGCCAGCAGCTTGGGGGTACAGGGTCGGAATCAGCCCCAGCACTTT. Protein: CASSLGVQGRNQPQHF. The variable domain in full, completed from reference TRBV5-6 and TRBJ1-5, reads DAGVTQSPTHLIKTRGQQVTLRCSPKSGHDTVSWYQQALGQGPQFIFQYYEEEERQRGNFPDRFSGHQFPNYSSELNVNALLLGDSALYLCASSLGVQGRNQPQHFGDGTRLSIL.